This T cell receptor beta chain stems from a study of technical replicates of blood from several donors. This table comes from immunoSEQ multiplex PCR, and its TCRdb copy is limited to in-frame clones, with some not included. The sample contains about 61,000 clones, around 97% of which appear only once. The CDR3 loop spans 12 amino acids. V dropped 5 bases and J dropped 7 bases, with 11 bases sitting between them. Per germline, CDR1 SGHAT and CDR2 FQNNGV. The source material was T cells isolated from PBMCs. The origin of this receptor is a human donor in good health. The chain uses TRBV11-2 and TRBJ1-2, with D unclear. The chain's CDR3 is CASSHTFPGYTF. CDR3 DNA: TGTGCCAGCAGCCACACGTTCCCTGGCTACACCTTC.